The rows below give T cell receptor beta chains drawn from one sample of a study of blood T cell repertoires in COVID-19. Sequencing was performed with immunoSEQ multiplex PCR; in TCRdb, only in-frame clones are kept and a portion is missing. The sample gives some 270,000 clones, approximately 85% of which show up once; approximately 9.1% is in the top ten. Sample: PBMCs or T cells enriched from blood (not recorded which). These receptors all stem from a woman between 50 and 59 years old with acute COVID-19. Each CDR3 is given with its conserved first and last residue. D genes are given only for firm matches. Clone size is not always given. Where it is, it says once, few, many or a class for expanded clones.

TRBV7-2	TRBD1	TRBJ2-3	NA	CASSVQGALRTDTQYF	TGTGCCAGCAGCGTACAGGGGGCGCTTCGCACAGATACGCAGTATTTT
TRBV29-1	TRBD1	TRBJ2-2	NA	CSVGRTGGRELFF	TGCAGCGTTGGACGGACAGGGGGCCGGGAGCTGTTTTTT
TRBV30	NA	TRBJ2-7	NA	CAWSVNSYEQYF	TGTGCCTGGAGTGTTAACTCCTACGAGCAGTACTTC
TRBV11-2	NA	TRBJ1-2	NA	CASSLELTDSPGYTF	TGTGCCAGCAGCTTAGAGCTAACGGACTCTCCAGGCTACACCTTC
TRBV5-1	TRBD1	TRBJ1-1	NA	CASSLVSGGNTEAFF	TGCGCCAGCAGCTTGGTTTCAGGGGGAAACACTGAAGCTTTCTTT
TRBV28	NA	TRBJ2-1	NA	CASTLGGANEQFF	TGTGCCAGCACCTTAGGGGGGGCCAATGAGCAGTTCTTC
TRBV2	NA	TRBJ1-2	NA	CASSEALGRNYGYTF	TGTGCCAGCAGTGAAGCGCTTGGGAGGAACTATGGCTACACCTTC
TRBV9	TRBD1	TRBJ1-1	NA	CASSRDNRQGVEAFF	TGTGCCAGCAGCCGGGATAATCGACAGGGGGTTGAAGCTTTCTTT
TRBV19	NA	TRBJ1-1	NA	CASSIGQSAAWNTEAFF	TGTGCCAGTAGTATAGGGCAGTCCGCGGCATGGAACACTGAAGCTTTCTTT
TRBV30	TRBD1	TRBJ1-2	NA	CAWRDRGIYGYTF	TGTGCCTGGAGGGACAGGGGAATCTATGGCTACACCTTC
TRBV7-9	TRBD1	TRBJ1-3	NA	CASSIGRTGYGNTIYF	TGTGCCAGCAGCATTGGCCGGACAGGGTACGGAAACACCATATATTTT
TRBV7-8	NA	TRBJ1-3	NA	CASSPEIRGSGNTIYF	TGTGCCAGCAGCCCTGAAATCCGGGGCTCTGGAAACACCATATATTTT
TRBV6-5	NA	TRBJ1-2	once	CASSSPGDYGYTF	TGTGCCAGCAGTTCTCCGGGGGACTATGGCTACACCTTC
TRBV10-2	TRBD1	TRBJ1-5	NA	CASSDLGQGNGNQPQHF	TGCGCCAGCAGTGACCTGGGACAGGGAAATGGCAATCAGCCCCAGCATTTT
TRBV30	NA	TRBJ1-4	NA	CAWRTDSLNEKLFF	TGTGCCTGGAGAACGGACAGCCTTAATGAAAAACTGTTTTTT
TRBV9	NA	TRBJ1-2	NA	CASSVGRNGYTF	TGTGCCAGCAGCGTAGGGAGGAATGGCTACACCTTC
TRBV19	NA	TRBJ1-2	NA	CASSHPPGRRNYGYTF	TGTGCCAGTAGTCACCCCCCGGGGAGGAGAAACTATGGCTACACCTTC
TRBV6-5	NA	TRBJ2-6	NA	CASTLNSGANVLTF	TGTGCCAGCACCCTAAACTCTGGGGCCAACGTCCTGACTTTC
TRBV10-2	TRBD2	TRBJ2-7	few	CASSADSGGYEQYF	TGCGCCAGCAGTGCGGATAGCGGGGGTTACGAGCAGTACTTC
TRBV18	NA	TRBJ1-1	NA	CASSPGQNTEAFF	TGTGCCAGCTCACCAGGGCAGAACACTGAAGCTTTCTTT
TRBV28	NA	TRBJ1-2	few	CASSLEAAGGAGYGYTF	TGTGCCAGCAGTTTGGAGGCCGCAGGAGGGGCTGGCTATGGCTACACCTTC
TRBV11-2	TRBD1	TRBJ1-1	NA	CASSRLTGGMNTEAFF	TGTGCCAGCAGCCGCTTAACAGGGGGGATGAACACTGAAGCTTTCTTT
TRBV14	NA	TRBJ1-2	NA	CASSQGQNYGYTF	TGTGCCAGCAGCCAAGGGCAGAACTATGGCTACACCTTC
TRBV9	TRBD1	TRBJ1-4	NA	CASTKGQLAEKLFF	TGTGCCAGCACCAAGGGACAGTTGGCTGAAAAACTGTTTTTT
TRBV3-1/TRBV3-2	NA	TRBJ1-1	NA	CASLDEGLVAFF	TGTGCCAGCCTGGACGAGGGCTTGGTAGCTTTCTTT